Below, 8 T cell receptor beta chains from the same sample are listed, as sequenced in a study of early T cells in non-severe SARS-CoV-2 infection (dated by TCRdb to the early 2020s). Library method: 5' RACE. The sequencer listed for this sample is NextSeq 500. TCRdb cleaned the public reads at Q25 with fastp, built clones with MiXCR and kept in-frame beta chains. Each entry is one CDR3 protein sequence, shown with its most common DNA and genes. This sample is represented by tens of thousands of distinct CDR3 sequences; roughly 14% of them were singletons. In total, the top ten clones hold 3% to 4.5% of the sample. This material consisted of whole blood, taken at baseline. These receptors were collected from an adult who was a healthcare worker with PCR-confirmed SARS-CoV-2 infection or an uninfected control (not recorded which).

CDR3 sequence reads: CASSQDPSTQYF. The CDR3 DNA reads TGTGCCAGCAGCCAAGATCCCTCTACCCAGTACTTC. The chain links TRBV3-1 to TRBJ2-5, with D uncertain. The CDR3 contains 12 residues. Germline loops: CDR1 LGHDT, CDR2 YNNKEL (reference sequence). Trimming removed 0 bases at V and 8 bases at J, with 7 bases between.

This clonotype was observed a handful of times. The rearrangement joins TRBV19 to TRBJ2-5; 7 bases line up with TRBD2. Losses at the gene ends were 6 bases for V and 2 bases for J; bases not matched to a gene: 9. CDR1 is LNHDA and CDR2 is SQIVND in the germline V gene (reference sequence). This CDR3 region has 15 residues. The CDR3 reads CASSLGLGVQETQYF. CDR3 DNA sequence: TGTGCCAGTAGCCTCGGACTAGGCGTTCAAGAGACCCAGTACTTC. Combining the CDR3 with reference TRBV19 and TRBJ2-5 gives the whole variable domain DGGITQSPKYLFRKEGQNVTLSCEQNLNHDAMYWYRQDPGQGLRLIYYSQIVNDFQKGDIAEGYSVSREKKESFPLTVTSAQKNPTAFYLCASSLGLGVQETQYFGPGTRLLVL.

This clonotype was observed once. This chain links TRBV28 with TRBJ2-7; 10 bases are a match to TRBD2. This CDR3 is 14 amino acids long. Germline lookup yields CDR1 MDHEN and CDR2 SYDVKM. Trimming removed 3 bases from V and 6 bases from J; junction bases left unmatched: 5. The DNA of the CDR3 is TGTGCCAGCAGTTTCCAGCGGGAGGGCCTCGAGCAGTACTTC. Its protein product is CASSFQREGLEQYF.

This clonotype was counted a few times. The genes are TRBV7-7 and TRBJ1-1; D call uncertain. V was pared by 5 bases and J by 1 base, with 8 bases between. Germline V CDR1 and CDR2: SSHAT, FNYEAQ (reference sequence). The CDR3 is made up of 13 amino acids. The CDR3, as DNA: TGTGCCAGCAGCCCTTCCACGAACACTGAAGCTTTCTTT. Protein product: CASSPSTNTEAFF.

This clonotype has more than one count but fewer than ten. The V and J genes are TRBV7-2 and TRBJ2-7; TRBD2 agrees at 8 bases. Germline assignment: CDR1 SGHTA and CDR2 FQGNSA. The CDR3 has 15 amino acids. Losses at the gene ends were 1 base for V and 2 bases for J; bases not matched to a gene: 4. The DNA of the CDR3 is TGTGCCAGCAGCTTAGGACTAGCGCCTACCTACGAGCAGTACTTC. It specifies CASSLGLAPTYEQYF.

Many counts were recorded for this clonotype. The V call is TRBV28, the J call TRBJ1-2, with unresolved D. CDR1 and CDR2 (germline): MDHEN, SYDVKM. There are 10 residues in the CDR3. V lost 4 bases, J lost 8 bases, and 5 bases lay in between. Here the CDR3 DNA reads TGTGCCAGCAGTTCGGGAGGCTACACCTTC. Its translation is CASSSGGYTF.

This clonotype was seen at least ten times. The chain uses TRBV29-1 and TRBJ2-1; D gene ambiguous. The CDR3 runs 14 residues. CDR1 SQVTM and CDR2 ANQGSEA come from the germline V gene. V was pared by 7 bases and J by 5 bases, with 18 bases between. CDR3 in DNA: TGCAGCGGTACTATCGCAGGAAGGGACAATGAGCAGTTCTTC. This codes for CSGTIAGRDNEQFF.

The V gene is TRBV20-1, the J gene TRBJ2-3; D possibly corresponds to TRBD2 (5 bases). The CDR3 contains 14 residues. Germline V CDR1 and CDR2: DFQATT, SNEGSKA (reference sequence). V shed 5 bases and J shed 0 bases, with 12 bases lying between them. The CDR3 DNA follows: TGCAGTGCTCCCCTTTCGGGAAGCACAGATACGCAGTATTTT. It translates to CSAPLSGSTDTQYF.